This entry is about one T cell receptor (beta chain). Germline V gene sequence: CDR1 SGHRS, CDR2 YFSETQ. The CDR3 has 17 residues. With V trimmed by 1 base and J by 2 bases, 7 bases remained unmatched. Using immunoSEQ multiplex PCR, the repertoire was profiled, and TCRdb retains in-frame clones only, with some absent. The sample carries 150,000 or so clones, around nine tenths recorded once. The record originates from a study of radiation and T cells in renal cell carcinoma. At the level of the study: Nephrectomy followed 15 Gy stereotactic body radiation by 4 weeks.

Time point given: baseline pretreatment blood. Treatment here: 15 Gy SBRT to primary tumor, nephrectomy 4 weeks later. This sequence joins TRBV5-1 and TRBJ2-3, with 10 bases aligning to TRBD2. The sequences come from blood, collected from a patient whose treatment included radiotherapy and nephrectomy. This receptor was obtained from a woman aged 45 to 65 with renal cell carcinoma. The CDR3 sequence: CASSLILAGSLTDTQYF. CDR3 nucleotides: TGCGCCAGCAGCTTGATACTAGCGGGGAGCCTCACAGATACGCAGTATTTT. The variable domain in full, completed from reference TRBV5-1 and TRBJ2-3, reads KAGVTQTPRYLIKTRGQQVTLSCSPISGHRSVSWYQQTPGQGLQFLFEYFSETQRNKGNFPGRFSGRQFSNSRSEMNVSTLELGDSALYLCASSLILAGSLTDTQYFGPGTRLTVL.